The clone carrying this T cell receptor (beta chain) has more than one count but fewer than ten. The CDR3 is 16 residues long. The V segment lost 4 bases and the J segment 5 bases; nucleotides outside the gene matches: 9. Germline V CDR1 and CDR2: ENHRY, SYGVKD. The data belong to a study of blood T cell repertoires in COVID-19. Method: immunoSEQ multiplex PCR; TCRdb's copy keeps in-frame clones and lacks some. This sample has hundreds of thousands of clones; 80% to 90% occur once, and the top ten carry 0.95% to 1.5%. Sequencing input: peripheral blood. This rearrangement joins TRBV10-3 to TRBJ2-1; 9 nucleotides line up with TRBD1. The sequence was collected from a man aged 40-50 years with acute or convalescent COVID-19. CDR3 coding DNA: TGTGCCATCAGTGGGTTCGGGACAGGGATGAACAATGAGCAGTTCTTC. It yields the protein CAISGFGTGMNNEQFF.